The T cell receptor (beta chain) described here comes from a study of shared clonotypes between healthy human individuals. Turning to the study itself: Per donor, three plates held CD4 naive cells, three held CD4 memory, two held CD8 naive and one held CD8 memory. Study-wide points: Since donors were few, the genetic and exposure-history diversity represented was limited.

The test was conducted at deep level. Measured with immunoSEQ multiplex PCR; TCRdb has only the in-frame clones, and not every one. Here the sample spans about 2.2 million clones, just under 95% being singletons. Of note for this clone: The antigen remains unidentified.

Naive-designated CD8 cells lacked CD45RO, were positively enriched for CCR7, and omitted terminally differentiated effector memory CD45RA+ cells. Unmatched junction bases numbered 6, after V lost 4 bases and J lost 3 bases. Germline assignment: CDR1 SGHAT and CDR2 FQNNGV. The CDR3 loop spans 16 amino acids. This clonotype was sampled from a man between 18 and 35 years old in good health. Some clones in this sample may be carry-over from other donors' samples. Sample: naive CD8+ T cells from PBMCs. The chain joins TRBV11-2 to TRBJ2-7, with 13 bases lining up with TRBD2. The CDR3 DNA follows: TGTGCCAGCAGCTGGACTAGCGGGAGTCTTATCTACGAGCAGTACTTC. This sequence encodes CASSWTSGSLIYEQYF.